This TCR beta chain came from a study of spatial heterogeneity in lung cancer. This clonotype turned up a few times. Time point: sample taken at primary tumor resection. No cells were sorted before sequencing. The whole RNA sequenced was extracted from tumor, nontumor lung or frozen PBMC. The CDR3 is 14 residues long. Germline CDR1 is DFQATT and CDR2 is SNEGSKA (reference sequence). Losses at the gene ends were 5 bases for V and 0 bases for J; bases not matched to a gene: 3. Using its own MiXCR run on the 5' RACE reads, TCRdb lists one record per CDR3 protein. Among 75,000 to 85,000 distinct CDR3 sequences listed, 15% to 20% were seen once.

The starting material was PBMCs, obtained at surgery. This chain links TRBV20-1 with TRBJ2-1; TRBD1 agrees at 8 bases. This TCR came from a male donor with early-stage non-small cell lung cancer. Here the CDR3 reads CSAPTGGSYNEQFF. In nucleotides, the CDR3 is TGCAGTGCTCCAACAGGGGGCTCCTACAATGAGCAGTTCTTC.